This T cell receptor beta chain was recorded in a study of blood T cell repertoires in COVID-19. Across the whole study: In each case, the material was cDNA or gDNA derived from T cells, B-cell-depleted T cells, or PBMCs.

Methods used by the authors: The authors estimated nucleated cell counts from reference gene primer amplification. TCRdb's table, derived via immunoSEQ multiplex PCR, lists solely in-frame clones and lacks some. The V and J calls and clone size come from that table; D and trimming were worked out from the DNA. The sample contains 200,000 to 300,000 clones, over 75% of which appear only once. Participant ages covered about 18 to 89 years across 24 US areas. What the recovered Cohort 3 donors had was two negative PCRs, clearance, or symptom resolution. In its sample, this clone was seen once. Germline V gene sequence: CDR1 MDHEN, CDR2 SYDVKM. The CDR3 totals 14 residues. V was shortened by 4 bases and J by 3 bases, with 11 bases between the two germline ends.

The specimen was PBMCs or T cells enriched from blood (not recorded which). The TCR comes from a man between 35 and 55 years old who had recovered from COVID-19. V usage is TRBV28 and J usage is TRBJ2-3, with D possibly being TRBD1 (5 bases). The CDR3 here is CASSYGRETDTQYF. CDR3 nucleotide sequence: TGTGCCAGCAGTTACGGCAGGGAAACAGATACGCAGTATTTT.